These 16 T cell receptor beta chains were sequenced from one sample in a study of shared clonotypes between healthy human individuals. TCRdb's table, derived via immunoSEQ multiplex PCR, lists solely in-frame clones and lacks some. The sample consists of 1.5 million to 2.5 million clones, approximately 95% of them appearing once. Naive CD8 cells, CD45RO-negative and positively selected for CCR7, excluded terminally differentiated effector memory CD45RA+ cells. Sequencing was done on a sample of naive CD8+ T cells sorted from blood. These receptors were taken from a man between 18 and 29 years old in good health.

V gene TRBV10-1 combines with J gene TRBJ2-7; D uncertain. Germline V gene lookup returns CDR1 WNHNN and CDR2 SYGVQD (reference sequence). V lost 0 bases and J 2 bases, leaving 14 bases between the germline ends. The CDR3 totals 16 residues. The CDR3 protein is CASSESKDPEPYEQYF. CDR3 DNA sequence: TGCGCCAGCAGTGAGTCGAAGGACCCCGAGCCCTACGAGCAGTACTTC.

The genes are TRBV4-1 and TRBJ2-1; D gene uncertain. There are 15 residues in the CDR3. Germline lookup yields CDR1 MGHRA and CDR2 YSYEKL. Trimming took 0 bases from V and 5 from J, leaving 11 bases between them. The CDR3 reads CASSQESNFNNEQFF. The CDR3 nucleotides are TGCGCCAGCAGCCAAGAATCGAACTTCAACAATGAGCAGTTCTTC.

This CDR3 reads CASSYGGSITGELFF. DNA for the CDR3: TGTGCCAGCAGTTACGGAGGGTCGATCACCGGGGAGCTGTTTTTT. The rearrangement joins TRBV6-5 to TRBJ2-2; TRBD2 might be the D (6 bases). Trimming removed 2 bases at V and 4 bases at J, with 11 bases between. The CDR3 is 15 amino acids. Germline CDR1 reads MNHEY; CDR2 reads SVGAGI.

Notes on this clone: Within the sample, other DNA sequences also encode this same CDR3. The chain has TRBV28 and TRBJ1-2, with D tentatively TRBD1 (5 bases). V was pared by 2 bases and J by 3 bases, with 10 bases between. There are 14 residues in the CDR3. Germline CDR1 is MDHEN and CDR2 is SYDVKM. CDR3 DNA sequence: TGTGCCAGCAGTTTAAGAGGGACTGACTATGGCTACACCTTC. Translated: CASSLRGTDYGYTF.

The chain combines TRBV28 with TRBJ2-7, with D perhaps given as TRBD1 or TRBD2 (5 bases each). Looked up from germline, CDR1 is MDHEN and CDR2 is SYDVKM. V was clipped by 6 bases and J by 2 bases, with 20 bases between them. The CDR3 extends over 16 amino acids. The CDR3, as DNA: TGTGCCAGCAGCCCCCTTACGAAGGGGAGTCCCTACGAGCAGTACTTC. This sequence encodes CASSPLTKGSPYEQYF.

This chain links TRBV5-1 with TRBJ2-7; 7 nucleotides agree with TRBD1. The CDR3 is 14 residues long. CDR1 is SGHRS, CDR2 YFSETQ, per germline. Trimming cost V 1 base and J 3 bases; bases outside gene matches: 4. The CDR3 is CASSLRQGVYEQYF. The DNA for the CDR3 is TGCGCCAGCAGCTTGCGTCAGGGGGTCTACGAGCAGTACTTC.

This chain joins TRBV5-6 and TRBJ1-1; D uncertain. The CDR3 length is 14 residues. V was cut by 1 base and J by 3 bases, with 10 bases left in between. Germline CDR1 SGHDT, CDR2 YYEEEE. CDR3 DNA sequence: TGTGCCAGCAGCTTGATCGAGTACGACACTGAAGCTTTCTTT. It codes for CASSLIEYDTEAFF.

Note on this clone: Other nucleotide sequences from this sample produce the same CDR3. V and J are TRBV5-1 and TRBJ2-7, with D uncertain. Trimming cost V 0 bases and J 2 bases, with 6 bases left between them. Germline CDR1 reads SGHRS; CDR2 reads YFSETQ. This CDR3 has 13 amino acids. The CDR3 spells CASSLELAYEQYF. The DNA of the CDR3 is TGCGCCAGCAGCTTGGAGCTCGCCTACGAGCAGTACTTC. Full variable domain (missing parts from reference TRBV5-1 and TRBJ2-7): KAGVTQTPRYLIKTRGQQVTLSCSPISGHRSVSWYQQTPGQGLQFLFEYFSETQRNKGNFPGRFSGRQFSNSRSEMNVSTLELGDSALYLCASSLELAYEQYFGPGTRLTVT.

With respect to this clone: Different DNA sequences within this sample yield the same CDR3. V gene TRBV4-3 combines with J gene TRBJ2-1, with 10 bases matching TRBD2. CDR1 and CDR2 from the germline V gene are LGHNA and YSLEER. CDR3 size: 15 residues. Trimming took 4 bases from V and 3 from J; bases not matched to a gene: 3. In nucleotides, the CDR3 is TGCGCCAGCAGCCCCCTAGCGGGAGACTACAATGAGCAGTTCTTC. Its translation is CASSPLAGDYNEQFF.

This clone came up once. Other DNA sequences from this sample encode an identical CDR3 as well. The V call is TRBV27, the J call TRBJ2-7; D is undetermined. The CDR3 runs to 13 residues. Germline CDR1 reads MNHEY; CDR2 reads SMNVEV (reference sequence). Trimming left V 5 bases short and J 0 bases short, with 8 bases between. The CDR3 DNA reads TGTGCCAGCAGTCGGACGGCCTCCTACGAGCAGTACTTC. This gives the protein CASSRTASYEQYF.

This rearrangement joins TRBV7-6 to TRBJ2-7; TRBD1 matches 11 bases. V lost 1 base and J lost 4; bases outside the gene matches: 6. CDR3 size: 16 residues. Germline V lookup: CDR1 SGHVS, CDR2 FNYEAQ. CDR3 in amino acids: CASSLVIGQGAYEQYF. The CDR3 region has the DNA TGTGCCAGCAGCTTAGTAATAGGACAGGGGGCTTACGAGCAGTACTTC.

V usage is TRBV4-3 and J usage is TRBJ2-3; D gene uncertain. The CDR3 consists of 16 residues. V dropped 0 bases and J dropped 1 base, with 11 bases sitting between them. Germline CDR1 is LGHNA and CDR2 is YSLEER. The CDR3 here is CASSQDEAFGTDTQYF. CDR3 DNA sequence: TGCGCCAGCAGCCAAGATGAGGCGTTCGGCACAGATACGCAGTATTTT.

The chain is built from TRBV7-9 and TRBJ2-3, with D possibly matching TRBD2 (6 bases). The germline V gene has CDR1 SEHNR and CDR2 FQNEAQ (reference sequence). V lost 5 bases to trimming and J lost 4 bases, with 10 bases between them. CDR3 length: 13 amino acids. CDR3 protein: CASSKASADTQYF. The CDR3 region has the DNA TGTGCCAGCAGCAAAGCTAGCGCAGATACGCAGTATTTT.

This chain connects TRBV19 to TRBJ2-2; TRBD1 agrees at 7 bases. CDR1 and CDR2 (germline): LNHDA, SQIVND (reference sequence). This CDR3 comprises 15 residues. J lost 3 bases, V lost 10 bases, and 11 bases had no gene match. DNA for the CDR3: TGTGCCACTACGCCGACAGGGAGAGACACCGGGGAGCTGTTTTTT. It yields the protein CATTPTGRDTGELFF.

About this clone itself: Other nucleotide sequences from this sample produce the same CDR3. The chain recombines TRBV6-5 with TRBJ2-5; 7 bases match TRBD2. Trimming removed 2 bases from V and 1 base from J; junction bases left unmatched: 4. This CDR3 comprises 15 residues. Looked up from germline, CDR1 is MNHEY and CDR2 is SVGAGI. CDR3 amino acids: CASSYGWGGQETQYF. CDR3 bases: TGTGCCAGCAGTTACGGTTGGGGGGGCCAAGAGACCCAGTACTTC.

Concerning this clone itself: The identical CDR3 is also encoded by other nucleotide sequences in the sample. The chain links TRBV7-9 to TRBJ1-1; a weak D match, TRBD1 (6 bases). Trimming took off 5 bases at V and 5 bases at J, with 12 bases between the two ends. Germline V lookup: CDR1 SEHNR, CDR2 FQNEAQ (reference sequence). This CDR3 contains 13 residues. The CDR3 region has the DNA TGTGCCAGCAGCCTAGGGACATCTACTGAAGCTTTCTTT. Translating gives CASSLGTSTEAFF.